Given below is one T cell receptor (beta chain) in context. The data derive from a study of OX40 agonist ivuxolimab in advanced cancers. Profiled with immunoSEQ multiplex PCR; TCRdb holds only in-frame clones, not every one. The table includes around 94,000 clones, 92% detected once. The CDR3 runs 16 residues. Germline assignment: CDR1 MNHEY and CDR2 SMNVEV (reference sequence). With 7 bases clipped from V and 7 bases from J, the junction kept 8 bases outside the gene matches. The chain employs TRBV27 and TRBJ2-1, with 15 bases fitting TRBD2. The sequence was obtained from an adult with an advanced solid tumor such as melanoma, head and neck, liver or kidney cancer. This material consisted of CD4+ or CD8+ T cells sorted from blood, taken in a trial of the OX40 agonist ivuxolimab. The CDR3 spells CASKRTSGRAGNEQFF. The CDR3 DNA reads TGTGCCAGCAAGAGGACTAGCGGGAGGGCCGGGAATGAGCAGTTCTTC.